The rows below give T cell receptor beta chains drawn from one sample of a study of early T cells in non-severe SARS-CoV-2 infection. TCRdb reanalysed the 5' RACE reads using MiXCR and keeps one entry per CDR3 protein. Here the sample spans approximately 26,000 distinct CDR3 sequences, 4.2% being singletons. Sequences were obtained from whole blood. The source of these receptors is an adult who was a healthcare worker with PCR-confirmed SARS-CoV-2 infection or an uninfected control (not recorded which). Each CDR3 is given with its conserved first and last residue. A D gene is named only where the DNA matches it firmly. Where a row states a size, it is once, few, many or the class of an expanded clone; other rows omit it.

TRBV18,many,TRBJ2-7,TRBD2,TGTGCCAGCTCACCACCGGTTCGTAGCGGGAGGGCCGAGGAGCAGTACTTC,CASSPPVRSGRAEEQYF
TRBV10-3,many,TRBJ2-7,.,TGTGCCATCAGTGAGTCGTGGCAGGGTACCTACGAGCAGTACTTC,CAISESWQGTYEQYF
TRBV7-2,.,TRBJ2-7,.,TGTGCCAGCAGCTTAGCCCCCGCCTACGAGCAGTACTTC,CASSLAPAYEQYF
TRBV4-1,few,TRBJ1-2,.,TGCGCCAGCAGCCAAGAGCCTACATCCTCTAACTATGGCTACACCTTC,CASSQEPTSSNYGYTF
TRBV5-1,many,TRBJ2-2,TRBD1,TGCGCCAGCAGCTGGGACAGGGGCACCGGGGAGCTGTTTTTT,CASSWDRGTGELFF
TRBV7-6,many,TRBJ2-1,.,TGTGCCAGCAGTTACCGGCAGAGCTCCTACAATGAGCAGTTCTTC,CASSYRQSSYNEQFF
TRBV5-1,many,TRBJ2-1,TRBD2,TGCGCCAGCAGCCGTACTAGGACTAGCGACCTCTACAATGAGCAGTTCTTC,CASSRTRTSDLYNEQFF
TRBV7-2,many,TRBJ2-1,.,TGTGCCAGCACCCGTGTTAGCGGAGATGAGCAGTTCTTC,CASTRVSGDEQFF
TRBV2,many,TRBJ2-7,.,TGTGCCAGCAGTGAATCACCTAATCCCTCCTACGAGCAGTACTTC,CASSESPNPSYEQYF
TRBV7-7,many,TRBJ2-1,.,TGTGCCAGCAGCTTAGCCGCCGCACACAATGAGCAGTTCTTC,CASSLAAAHNEQFF
TRBV29-1,.,TRBJ2-7,TRBD2,TGCAGCGCTACCGGACTAGCGCGAAACGAGCAGTACTTC,CSATGLARNEQYF
TRBV6-2/TRBV6-3,many,TRBJ2-7,.,TGTGCCAGCAGTCGGGACCGTCCCTACGAGCAGTACTTC,CASSRDRPYEQYF